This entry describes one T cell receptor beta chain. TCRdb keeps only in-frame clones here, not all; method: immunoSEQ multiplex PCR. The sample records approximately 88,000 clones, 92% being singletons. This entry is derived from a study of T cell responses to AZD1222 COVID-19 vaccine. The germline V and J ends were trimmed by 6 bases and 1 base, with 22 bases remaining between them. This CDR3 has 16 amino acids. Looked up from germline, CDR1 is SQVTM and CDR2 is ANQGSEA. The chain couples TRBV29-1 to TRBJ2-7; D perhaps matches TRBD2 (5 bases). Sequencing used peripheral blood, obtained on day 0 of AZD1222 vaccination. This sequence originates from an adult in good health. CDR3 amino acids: CSVTDSTGPVSYEQYF. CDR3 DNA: TGCAGCGTAACGGACTCCACCGGCCCAGTATCCTACGAGCAGTACTTC.